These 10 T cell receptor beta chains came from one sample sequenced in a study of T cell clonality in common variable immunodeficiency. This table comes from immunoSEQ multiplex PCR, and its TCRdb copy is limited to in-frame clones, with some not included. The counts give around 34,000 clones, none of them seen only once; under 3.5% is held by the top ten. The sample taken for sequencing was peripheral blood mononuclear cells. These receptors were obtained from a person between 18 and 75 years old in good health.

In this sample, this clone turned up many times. The CDR3 is CASSPGLAGGYEQYF. The covered CDR3 bases are TGTGCCAGCTCACCAGGACTAGCGGGGGGCTACGAG. The chain is built from TRBV18 and TRBJ2-7; 14 positions agree with TRBD2. The read ends 3 residues shy of where the CDR3 ends; the end is completed using the germline J gene. This CDR3 is built from 15 residues. V trimming: 2 bases; J trimming: 3 bases; junction bases outside the gene matches: 0. Germline loops: CDR1 KGHSH, CDR2 LQKENI.

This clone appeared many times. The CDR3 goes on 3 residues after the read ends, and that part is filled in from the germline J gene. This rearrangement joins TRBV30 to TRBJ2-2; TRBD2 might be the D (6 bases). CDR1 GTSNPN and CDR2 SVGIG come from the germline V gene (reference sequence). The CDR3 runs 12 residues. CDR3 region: CVTDGGTGELFF. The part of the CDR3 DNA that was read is TGTGTTACGGATGGAGGGACCGGGGAG.

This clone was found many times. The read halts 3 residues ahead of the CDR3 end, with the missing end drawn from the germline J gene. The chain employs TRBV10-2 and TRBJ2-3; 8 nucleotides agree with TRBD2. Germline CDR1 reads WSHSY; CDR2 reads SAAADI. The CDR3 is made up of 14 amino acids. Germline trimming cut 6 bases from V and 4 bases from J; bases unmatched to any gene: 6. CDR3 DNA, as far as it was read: TGCGCCAGCAGGCTAGGACTAGCCGCAGATACG. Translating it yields CASRLGLAADT. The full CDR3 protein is CASRLGLAADTQYF.

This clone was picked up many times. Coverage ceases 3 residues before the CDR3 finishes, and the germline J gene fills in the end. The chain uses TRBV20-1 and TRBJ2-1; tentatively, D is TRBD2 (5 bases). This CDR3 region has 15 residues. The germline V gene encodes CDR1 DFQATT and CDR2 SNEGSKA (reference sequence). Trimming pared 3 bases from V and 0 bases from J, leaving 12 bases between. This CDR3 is CSASSSPISYNEQFF. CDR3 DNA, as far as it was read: TGCAGTGCTAGTTCTAGCCCGATCTCCTACAATGAG.

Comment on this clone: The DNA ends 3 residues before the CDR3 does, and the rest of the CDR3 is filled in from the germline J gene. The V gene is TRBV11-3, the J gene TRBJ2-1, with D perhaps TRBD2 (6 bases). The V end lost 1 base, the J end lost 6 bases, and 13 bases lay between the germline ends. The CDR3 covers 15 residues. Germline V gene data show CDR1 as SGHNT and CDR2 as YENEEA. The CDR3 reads CASSLGLAYSNEQFF. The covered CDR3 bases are TGTGCCAGCAGCTTAGGGCTAGCGTATTCCAATGAG.

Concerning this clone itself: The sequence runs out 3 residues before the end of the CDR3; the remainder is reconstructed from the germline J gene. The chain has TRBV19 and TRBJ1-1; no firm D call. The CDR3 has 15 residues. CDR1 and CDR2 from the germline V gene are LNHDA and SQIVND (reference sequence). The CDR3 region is CASTTTSSIPTAAFF. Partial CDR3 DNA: TGTGCCAGTACCACGACTAGCAGCATCCCCACGGCA.

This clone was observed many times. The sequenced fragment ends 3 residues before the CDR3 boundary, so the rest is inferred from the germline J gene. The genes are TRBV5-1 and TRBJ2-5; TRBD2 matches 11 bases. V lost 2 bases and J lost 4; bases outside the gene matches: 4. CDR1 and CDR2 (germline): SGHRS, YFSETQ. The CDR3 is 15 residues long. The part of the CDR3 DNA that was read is TGCGCCAGCAGCTTTAGCGGGAGGGCCGGAGAGACC. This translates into CASSFSGRAGET. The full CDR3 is CASSFSGRAGETQYF.

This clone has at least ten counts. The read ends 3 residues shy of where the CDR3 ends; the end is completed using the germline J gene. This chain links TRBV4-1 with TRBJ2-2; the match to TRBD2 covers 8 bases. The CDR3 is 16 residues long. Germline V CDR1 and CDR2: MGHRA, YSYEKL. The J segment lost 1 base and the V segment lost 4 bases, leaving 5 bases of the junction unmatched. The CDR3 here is CASSRGGLVNTGELFF. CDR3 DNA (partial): TGCGCCAGCAGCCGGGGGGGACTAGTGAACACCGGGGAG.

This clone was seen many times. CDR3: CASRGIIGEETQYF. The DNA read from the CDR3 is TGTGCCAGCAGGGGCATAATCGGAGAAGAGACC. The gene calls are TRBV5-4 and TRBJ2-5, with D hard to call. The read halts 3 residues ahead of the CDR3 end, with the missing end drawn from the germline J gene. Germline V lookup: CDR1 SGHNT, CDR2 YYREEE (reference sequence). This CDR3 contains 14 residues. V lost 5 bases and J 3 bases, leaving 14 bases between the germline ends.

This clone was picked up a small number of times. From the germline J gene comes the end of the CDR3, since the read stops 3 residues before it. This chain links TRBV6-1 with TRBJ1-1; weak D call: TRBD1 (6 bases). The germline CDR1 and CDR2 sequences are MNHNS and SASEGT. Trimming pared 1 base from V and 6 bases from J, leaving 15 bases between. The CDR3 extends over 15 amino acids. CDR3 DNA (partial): TGTGCCAGCAGTGAAGATGAAACAGGGAGCGCTGAA. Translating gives CASSEDETGSAE. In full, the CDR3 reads CASSEDETGSAEAFF.